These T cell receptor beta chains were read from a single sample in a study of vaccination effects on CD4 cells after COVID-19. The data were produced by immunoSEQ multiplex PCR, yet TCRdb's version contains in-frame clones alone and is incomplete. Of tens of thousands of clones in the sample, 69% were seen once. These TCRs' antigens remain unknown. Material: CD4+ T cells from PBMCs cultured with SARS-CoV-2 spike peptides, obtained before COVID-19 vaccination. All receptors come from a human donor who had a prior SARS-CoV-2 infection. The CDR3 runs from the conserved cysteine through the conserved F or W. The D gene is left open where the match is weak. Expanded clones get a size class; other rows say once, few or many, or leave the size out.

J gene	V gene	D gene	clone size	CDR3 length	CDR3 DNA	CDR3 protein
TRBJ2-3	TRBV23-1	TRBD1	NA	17	TGCGCCAGCAACAGGGGTAAAGGGCCCGTCTTCACAGATACGCAGTATTTT	CASNRGKGPVFTDTQYF
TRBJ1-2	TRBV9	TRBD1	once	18	TGTGCCAGCAGCTCGGGGGGGGGACAGGGACTCCTGGCCTATGGCTACACCTTC	CASSSGGGQGLLAYGYTF
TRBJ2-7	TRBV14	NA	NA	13	TGTGCCAGCAGGACAGGACAGCCCTACGAGCAGTACTTC	CASRTGQPYEQYF
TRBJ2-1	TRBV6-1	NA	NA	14	TGTGCCAGCAGTGAACTTCGGGGGAGCAATGAGCAGTTCTTC	CASSELRGSNEQFF
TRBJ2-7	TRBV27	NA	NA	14	TGTGCCAGCAGGGAACAGGGTAGGGCGTACGAGCAGTACTTC	CASREQGRAYEQYF
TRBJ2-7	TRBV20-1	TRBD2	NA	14	TGCAGTGCTAGTGCCGGGACTAGCTCCTACGAGCAGTACTTC	CSASAGTSSYEQYF
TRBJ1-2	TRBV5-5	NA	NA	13	TGTGCCAGCAGCTTCCGGGGACTTTATGGCTACACCTTC	CASSFRGLYGYTF
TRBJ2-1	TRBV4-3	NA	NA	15	TGCGCCAGCAGCCAAGCTTTTAACGCCTACAATGAGCAGTTCTTC	CASSQAFNAYNEQFF
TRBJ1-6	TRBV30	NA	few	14	TGTGCCTGGAGTTTCGGGACATTTAATTCACCCCTCCACTTT	CAWSFGTFNSPLHF
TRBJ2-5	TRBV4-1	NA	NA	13	TGCGCCAGCAGCCTAAGGAGGGAAGAGACCCAGTACTTC	CASSLRREETQYF
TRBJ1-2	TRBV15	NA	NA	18	TGTGCCACCAGCAGGGGTGGTCGGGCAGAAGTTACTAACTATGGCTACACCTTC	CATSRGGRAEVTNYGYTF
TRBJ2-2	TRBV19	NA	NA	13	TGTGCCAGTAGACGCAGGGCAACCGGGGAGCTGTTTTTT	CASRRRATGELFF
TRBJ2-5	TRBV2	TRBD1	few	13	TGTGCCAGCGTTGGGGACAGGGGAGAGACCCAGTACTTC	CASVGDRGETQYF